These T cell receptor beta chains were read from a single sample in a study of blood T cell repertoires in COVID-19. The repertoire was sequenced with immunoSEQ multiplex PCR; TCRdb's copy has only in-frame clones and lacks some. The data show about 310,000 clones, approximately 89% seen once. The specimen sequenced was PBMCs or T cells enriched from blood (not recorded which). The receptors derive from a woman between 35 and 50 years old who had recovered from COVID-19. The CDR3 runs from the conserved cysteine through the conserved F or W. D genes are given only for firm matches. Size tells how often a clone was seen (once, few, many) or the class of an expanded clone, and some rows leave it out.

D: .
size: few
V: TRBV5-5
J: TRBJ2-7
CDR3: CASSLASAPGEQYF
DNA: TGTGCCAGCAGCTTGGCTTCAGCCCCGGGCGAGCAGTACTTC

D: TRBD2
size: .
V: TRBV10-3
J: TRBJ2-1
CDR3: CAIRTSGGYNEQFF
DNA: TGTGCCATCAGGACTAGCGGGGGATACAATGAGCAGTTCTTC

D: .
size: .
V: TRBV3-1/TRBV3-2
J: TRBJ1-6
CDR3: CASSHGLPLHF
DNA: TGTGCCAGCAGCCATGGCCTACCCCTCCACTTT

D: .
size: .
V: TRBV5-5
J: TRBJ1-1
CDR3: CASSLAGDTEAFF
DNA: TGTGCCAGCAGCTTGGCCGGGGACACTGAAGCTTTCTTT

D: TRBD2
size: .
V: TRBV5-1
J: TRBJ2-3
CDR3: CASSVLAGEVDTQYF
DNA: TGCGCCAGCAGCGTATTAGCGGGAGAGGTAGATACGCAGTATTTT

D: .
size: .
V: TRBV19
J: TRBJ1-6
CDR3: CASSFSNSPLHF
DNA: TGTGCCAGTAGCTTCAGTAATTCACCCCTCCACTTT

D: TRBD1
size: .
V: TRBV19
J: TRBJ2-7
CDR3: CATYRGQYEQYF
DNA: TGTGCCACGTACAGGGGGCAGTACGAGCAGTACTTC

D: .
size: .
V: TRBV5-4
J: TRBJ1-1
CDR3: CASSFRGGRIEAFF
DNA: TGTGCCAGCAGCTTTAGAGGAGGAAGGATAGAAGCTTTCTTT

D: .
size: .
V: TRBV7-3
J: TRBJ1-2
CDR3: CASSPDRLYGYTF
DNA: TGTGCCAGCAGCCCAGACAGGCTCTATGGCTACACCTTC

D: TRBD2
size: .
V: TRBV27
J: TRBJ2-3
CDR3: CASTKLAGGADTQYF
DNA: TGTGCCAGCACCAAACTAGCGGGGGGGGCAGATACGCAGTATTTT

D: .
size: .
V: TRBV18
J: TRBJ1-2
CDR3: CASSPDRISYGYTF
DNA: TGTGCCAGCTCACCTGACAGAATCAGCTATGGCTACACCTTC

D: TRBD2
size: .
V: TRBV5-1
J: TRBJ2-5
CDR3: CASTSTSGKETQYF
DNA: TGCGCCAGCACCTCAACTAGCGGAAAAGAGACCCAGTACTTC

D: TRBD1
size: .
V: TRBV19
J: TRBJ1-1
CDR3: CASSIKGQGARPMDTEAFF
DNA: TGTGCCAGTAGTATAAAGGGACAGGGGGCAAGGCCCATGGACACTGAAGCTTTCTTT

D: .
size: .
V: TRBV6-5
J: TRBJ2-1
CDR3: CASRLSTSSYNEQFF
DNA: TGTGCCAGCAGACTTTCTACTTCATCCTACAATGAGCAGTTCTTC

D: .
size: .
V: TRBV2
J: TRBJ2-1
CDR3: CASKRQGGEQFF
DNA: TGTGCCAGCAAACGCCAGGGGGGTGAGCAGTTCTTC

D: TRBD2
size: .
V: TRBV24-1
J: TRBJ2-1
CDR3: CATVLAGIEQFF
DNA: TGTGCCACCGTACTAGCGGGAATTGAGCAGTTCTTC

D: .
size: .
V: TRBV19
J: TRBJ2-1
CDR3: CASSPRQGRNEQFF
DNA: TGTGCCAGTAGTCCCCGCCAGGGAAGGAATGAGCAGTTCTTC

D: .
size: .
V: TRBV3-1/TRBV3-2
J: TRBJ1-4
CDR3: CASSQGHLNEKLFF
DNA: TGTGCCAGCAGCCAAGGACACCTTAATGAAAAACTGTTTTTT

D: TRBD1
size: .
V: TRBV18
J: TRBJ2-2
CDR3: CASSPDRRAGELFF
DNA: TGTGCCAGCTCACCGGACAGGCGCGCCGGGGAGCTGTTTTTT

D: .
size: .
V: TRBV3-1/TRBV3-2
J: TRBJ1-5
CDR3: CASSPLQGNQPQHF
DNA: TGTGCCAGCAGCCCACTACAGGGTAATCAGCCCCAGCATTTT

D: .
size: .
V: TRBV5-4
J: TRBJ2-7
CDR3: CASSSTGGEQYF
DNA: TGTGCCAGCAGCTCAACCGGGGGTGAGCAGTACTTC

D: .
size: .
V: TRBV3-1/TRBV3-2
J: TRBJ2-1
CDR3: CASSPLGDEQFF
DNA: TGTGCCAGCAGCCCCTTGGGCGATGAGCAGTTCTTC

D: TRBD2
size: once
V: TRBV7-8
J: TRBJ2-1
CDR3: CASSPEAGAEFF
DNA: TGTGCCAGCAGCCCCGAAGCGGGAGCGGAGTTCTTC

D: .
size: .
V: TRBV29-1
J: TRBJ1-1
CDR3: CSVGQGAADTEAFF
DNA: TGCAGCGTTGGTCAAGGGGCGGCGGACACTGAAGCTTTCTTT

D: TRBD1
size: .
V: TRBV18
J: TRBJ2-1
CDR3: CASSPPSTGNEQFF
DNA: TGTGCCAGCTCACCACCGTCGACAGGGAACGAGCAGTTCTTC

D: .
size: .
V: TRBV7-7
J: TRBJ2-2
CDR3: CASSLVGDLTGELFF
DNA: TGTGCTAGCAGCTTAGTAGGGGATCTAACCGGGGAGCTGTTTTTT

D: .
size: .
V: TRBV27
J: TRBJ2-7
CDR3: CASSLLHRADEQYF
DNA: TGTGCCAGCAGTTTATTGCACAGGGCGGACGAGCAGTACTTC

D: .
size: .
V: TRBV4-2
J: TRBJ2-6
CDR3: CASSQAGFTSGANVLTF
DNA: TGTGCCAGCAGCCAGGCAGGGTTCACCTCTGGGGCCAACGTCCTGACTTTC

D: .
size: few
V: TRBV7-9
J: TRBJ1-1
CDR3: CASSLAPGITEAFF
DNA: TGTGCCAGCAGCTTAGCGCCCGGTATCACTGAAGCTTTCTTT

D: .
size: once
V: TRBV7-2
J: TRBJ2-7
CDR3: CASSPLAGGYEQYF
DNA: TGTGCCAGCAGCCCCCTGGCAGGGGGGTACGAGCAGTACTTC

D: TRBD1
size: once
V: TRBV7-9
J: TRBJ1-4
CDR3: CASSSTDREGEKLFF
DNA: TGTGCCAGCAGCTCAACGGACAGGGAGGGGGAAAAACTGTTTTTT

D: .
size: .
V: TRBV28
J: TRBJ2-5
CDR3: CASSLGGPRTQYF
DNA: TGTGCCAGCAGTTTAGGGGGCCCTCGCACCCAGTACTTC

D: .
size: .
V: TRBV28
J: TRBJ2-3
CDR3: CASSERWDTQYF
DNA: TGTGCCAGCAGTGAGAGGTGGGATACGCAGTATTTT

D: TRBD2
size: .
V: TRBV30
J: TRBJ2-3
CDR3: CAWREGRLAGTDTQYF
DNA: TGTGCCTGGAGGGAGGGGAGACTAGCGGGCACAGATACGCAGTATTTT

D: .
size: .
V: TRBV30
J: TRBJ2-6
CDR3: CAWLSGANVLTF
DNA: TGTGCCTGGCTCTCTGGGGCCAACGTCCTGACTTTC

D: TRBD1
size: .
V: TRBV4-1
J: TRBJ2-7
CDR3: CASSQDLRGREQYF
DNA: TGCGCCAGCAGCCAAGACTTAAGGGGGCGCGAGCAGTACTTC

D: .
size: .
V: TRBV24-1
J: TRBJ2-7
CDR3: CATSDWAGHEQYF
DNA: TGTGCCACCAGTGATTGGGCAGGCCACGAGCAGTACTTC

D: .
size: .
V: TRBV28
J: TRBJ1-1
CDR3: CASSLRGRSSANTEAFF
DNA: TGTGCCAGCAGTTTACGAGGCCGATCGAGCGCGAACACTGAAGCTTTCTTT

D: .
size: .
V: TRBV12-3/TRBV12-4
J: TRBJ1-2
CDR3: CASSPGPYGYTF
DNA: TGTGCCAGCAGTCCTGGCCCGTATGGCTACACCTTC

D: TRBD2
size: few
V: TRBV30
J: TRBJ2-7
CDR3: CAWSEGLAGNEQYF
DNA: TGTGCCTGGAGTGAGGGGCTAGCGGGAAACGAGCAGTACTTC

D: TRBD1
size: .
V: TRBV30
J: TRBJ2-7
CDR3: CAWSVKDRVYEQYF
DNA: TGTGCCTGGAGTGTAAAGGACAGGGTCTACGAGCAGTACTTC

D: .
size: .
V: TRBV5-1
J: TRBJ2-3
CDR3: CASSFVGDHSTDTQYF
DNA: TGCGCCAGCAGCTTTGTGGGAGATCATAGCACAGATACGCAGTATTTT

D: .
size: .
V: TRBV5-4
J: TRBJ2-2
CDR3: CASSRNTGELFF
DNA: TGTGCCAGCAGCCGGAACACCGGGGAGCTGTTTTTT

D: .
size: .
V: TRBV3-1/TRBV3-2
J: TRBJ2-5
CDR3: CASRRGETQYF
DNA: TGTGCCAGCAGAAGAGGAGAGACCCAGTACTTC

D: TRBD1
size: .
V: TRBV28
J: TRBJ1-2
CDR3: CASSLPSTGGDYGYTF
DNA: TGTGCCAGCAGTTTACCATCGACAGGGGGCGACTATGGCTACACCTTC

D: .
size: once
V: TRBV6-6
J: TRBJ2-3
CDR3: CASKDTSDTDTQYF
DNA: TGTGCGAGCAAGGACACGAGTGACACAGATACGCAGTATTTT

D: .
size: .
V: TRBV7-2
J: TRBJ2-1
CDR3: CASSLARPGGEQFF
DNA: TGTGCCAGCAGCTTAGCGAGACCTGGCGGTGAGCAGTTCTTC

D: TRBD1
size: .
V: TRBV19
J: TRBJ1-6
CDR3: CASSILLTGGNSPLHF
DNA: TGTGCCAGTAGTATCCTCCTAACAGGGGGCAATTCACCCCTCCACTTT

D: .
size: .
V: TRBV9
J: TRBJ2-7
CDR3: CASSPRLVSTYEQYF
DNA: TGTGCCAGCAGCCCGAGGTTGGTTTCGACCTACGAGCAGTACTTC

D: TRBD1
size: .
V: TRBV24-1
J: TRBJ2-1
CDR3: CATSDPSTGGHEQFF
DNA: TGTGCCACCAGTGACCCTTCTACAGGGGGCCATGAGCAGTTCTTC

D: .
size: .
V: TRBV7-2
J: TRBJ2-1
CDR3: CASSLEGQGYNEQFF
DNA: TGTGCCAGCAGCTTAGAGGGGCAGGGGTACAATGAGCAGTTCTTC

D: .
size: .
V: TRBV7-3
J: TRBJ2-1
CDR3: CASSWDMSSYNEQFF
DNA: TGTGCCAGCAGCTGGGACATGAGCTCCTACAATGAGCAGTTCTTC

D: TRBD1
size: .
V: TRBV5-8
J: TRBJ2-7
CDR3: CASSPGQTLGKQYF
DNA: TGTGCCAGCAGCCCGGGACAGACCTTAGGGAAACAGTACTTC

D: .
size: .
V: TRBV6-1
J: TRBJ1-2
CDR3: CASSETYNYGYTF
DNA: TGTGCCAGCAGTGAAACATATAACTATGGCTACACCTTC

D: .
size: .
V: TRBV15
J: TRBJ1-5
CDR3: CATSRVSGDPQHF
DNA: TGTGCCACCAGCAGAGTATCGGGGGATCCCCAGCATTTT